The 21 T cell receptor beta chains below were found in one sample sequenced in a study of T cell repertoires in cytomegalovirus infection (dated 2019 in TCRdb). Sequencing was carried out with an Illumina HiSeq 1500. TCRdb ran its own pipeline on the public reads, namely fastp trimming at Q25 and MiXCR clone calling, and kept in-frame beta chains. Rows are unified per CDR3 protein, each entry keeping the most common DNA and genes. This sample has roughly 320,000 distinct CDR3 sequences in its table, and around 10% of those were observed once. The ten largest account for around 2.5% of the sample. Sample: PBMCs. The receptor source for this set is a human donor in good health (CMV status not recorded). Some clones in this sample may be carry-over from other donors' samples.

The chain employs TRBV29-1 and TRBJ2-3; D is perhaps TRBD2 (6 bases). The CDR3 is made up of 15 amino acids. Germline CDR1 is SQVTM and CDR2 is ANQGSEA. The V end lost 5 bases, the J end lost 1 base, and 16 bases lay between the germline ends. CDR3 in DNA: TGCAGCGTTCTTAAAATAGGCGGGGGCACAGATACGCAGTATTTT. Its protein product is CSVLKIGGGTDTQYF.

This CDR3 is CASSHRGKVGELFF. CDR3 nucleotides: TGTGCCAGCAGTCACAGGGGTAAAGTCGGGGAGCTGTTTTTT. The chain couples TRBV6-6 to TRBJ2-2, with 7 bases identical to TRBD1. The V and J ends lost 5 bases and 7 bases, in that order; junction bases with no gene match: 7. The CDR3 consists of 14 residues. Looked up from germline, CDR1 is MNHNY and CDR2 is SVGAGI (reference sequence).

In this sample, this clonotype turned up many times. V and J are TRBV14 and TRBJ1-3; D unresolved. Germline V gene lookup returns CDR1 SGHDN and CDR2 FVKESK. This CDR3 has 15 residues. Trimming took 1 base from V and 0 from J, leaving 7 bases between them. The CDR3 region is CASSQVAVSGNTIYF. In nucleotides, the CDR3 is TGTGCCAGCAGCCAAGTGGCAGTCTCTGGAAACACCATATATTTT.

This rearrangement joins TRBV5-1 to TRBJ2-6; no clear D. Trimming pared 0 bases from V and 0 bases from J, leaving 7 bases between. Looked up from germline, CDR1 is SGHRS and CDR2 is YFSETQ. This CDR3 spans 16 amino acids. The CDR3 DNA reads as TGCGCCAGCAGCTTGGCCGAAACCTCTGGGGCCAACGTCCTGACTTTC. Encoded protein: CASSLAETSGANVLTF.

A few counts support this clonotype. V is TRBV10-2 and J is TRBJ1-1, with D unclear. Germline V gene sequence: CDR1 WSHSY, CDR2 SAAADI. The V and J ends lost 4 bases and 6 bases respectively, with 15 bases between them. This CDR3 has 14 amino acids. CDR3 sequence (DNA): TGCGCCAGCAGTGTCCATGGGGAATACTCTGAAGCTTTCTTT. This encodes CASSVHGEYSEAFF.

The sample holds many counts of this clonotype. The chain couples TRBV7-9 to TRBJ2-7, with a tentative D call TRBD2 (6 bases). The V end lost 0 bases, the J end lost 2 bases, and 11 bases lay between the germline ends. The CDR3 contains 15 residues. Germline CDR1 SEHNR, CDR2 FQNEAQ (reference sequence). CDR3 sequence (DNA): TGTGCCAGCAGCTTAGCGCTCGGGGGACCCTACGAGCAGTACTTC. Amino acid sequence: CASSLALGGPYEQYF.

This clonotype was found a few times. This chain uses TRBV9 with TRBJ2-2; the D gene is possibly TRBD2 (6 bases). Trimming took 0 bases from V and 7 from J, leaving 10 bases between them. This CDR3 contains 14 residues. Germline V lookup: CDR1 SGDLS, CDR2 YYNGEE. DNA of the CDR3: TGTGCCAGCAGCGTAGGTCAGGGAGGCGGGGAGCTGTTTTTT. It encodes CASSVGQGGGELFF.

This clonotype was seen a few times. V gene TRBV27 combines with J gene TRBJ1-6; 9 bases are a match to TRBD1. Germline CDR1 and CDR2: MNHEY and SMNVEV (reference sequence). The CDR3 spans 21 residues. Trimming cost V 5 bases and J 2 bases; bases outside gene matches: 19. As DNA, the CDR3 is TGTGCCAGCAGTCTCCCCGTGGACAGGGGATTGCACCGGGCCTATAATTCACCCCTCCACTTT. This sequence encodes CASSLPVDRGLHRAYNSPLHF.

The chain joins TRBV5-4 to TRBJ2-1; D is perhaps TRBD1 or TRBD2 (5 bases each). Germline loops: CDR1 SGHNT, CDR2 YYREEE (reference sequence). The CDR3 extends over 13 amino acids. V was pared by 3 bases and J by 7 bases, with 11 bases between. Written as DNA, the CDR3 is TGTGCCAGCAGCTGGGACCTTCAGAATGAGCAGTTCTTC. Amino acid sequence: CASSWDLQNEQFF. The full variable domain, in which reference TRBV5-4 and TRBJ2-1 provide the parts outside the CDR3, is ETGVTQSPTHLIKTRGQQVTLRCSSQSGHNTVSWYQQALGQGPQFIFQYYREEENGRGNFPPRFSGLQFPNYSSELNVNALELDDSALYLCASSWDLQNEQFFGPGTRLTVL.

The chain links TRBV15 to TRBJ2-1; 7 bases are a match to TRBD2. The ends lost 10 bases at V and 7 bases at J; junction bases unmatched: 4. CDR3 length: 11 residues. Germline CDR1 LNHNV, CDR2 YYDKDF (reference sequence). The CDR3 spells CAILAVNEQFF. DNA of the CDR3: TGTGCCATCCTAGCGGTAAATGAGCAGTTCTTC.

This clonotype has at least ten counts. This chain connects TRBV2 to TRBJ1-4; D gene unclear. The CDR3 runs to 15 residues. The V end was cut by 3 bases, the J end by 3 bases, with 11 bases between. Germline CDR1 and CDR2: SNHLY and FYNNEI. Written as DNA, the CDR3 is TGTGCCAGCAGTGACCGGGGAAGGGCTAATGAAAAACTGTTTTTT. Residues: CASSDRGRANEKLFF.

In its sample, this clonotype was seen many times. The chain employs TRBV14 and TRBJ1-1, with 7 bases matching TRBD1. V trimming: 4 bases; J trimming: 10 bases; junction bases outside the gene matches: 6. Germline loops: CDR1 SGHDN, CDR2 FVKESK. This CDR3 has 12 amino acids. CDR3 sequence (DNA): TGTGCCAGCAGCCCGACAGGGTGGAGAGCTTTCTTT. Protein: CASSPTGWRAFF.

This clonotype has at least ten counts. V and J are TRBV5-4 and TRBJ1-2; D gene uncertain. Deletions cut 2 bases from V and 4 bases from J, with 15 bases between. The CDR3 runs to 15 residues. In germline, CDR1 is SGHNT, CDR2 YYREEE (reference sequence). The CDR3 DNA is TGTGCCAGCAGCTTAGTCGATGTGAGTCTCTATGGCTACACCTTC. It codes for CASSLVDVSLYGYTF.

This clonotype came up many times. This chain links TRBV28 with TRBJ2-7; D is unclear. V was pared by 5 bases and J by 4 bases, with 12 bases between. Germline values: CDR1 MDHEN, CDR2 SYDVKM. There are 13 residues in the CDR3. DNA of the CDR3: TGTGCCAGCAGTATCTTAGGGCTATACGAGCAGTACTTC. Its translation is CASSILGLYEQYF.

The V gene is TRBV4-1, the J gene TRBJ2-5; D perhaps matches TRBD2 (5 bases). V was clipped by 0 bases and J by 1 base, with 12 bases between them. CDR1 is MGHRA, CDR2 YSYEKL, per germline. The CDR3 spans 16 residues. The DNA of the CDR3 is TGCGCCAGCAGCCAAGATGAGAGGGTGACCCAAGAGACCCAGTACTTC. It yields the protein CASSQDERVTQETQYF.

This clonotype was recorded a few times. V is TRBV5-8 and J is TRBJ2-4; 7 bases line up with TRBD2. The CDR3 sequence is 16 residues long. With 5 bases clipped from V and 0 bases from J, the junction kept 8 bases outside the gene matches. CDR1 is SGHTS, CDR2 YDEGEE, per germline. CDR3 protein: CASSPVREVAKNIQYF. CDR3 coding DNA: TGTGCCAGCAGTCCGGTACGGGAGGTAGCCAAAAACATTCAGTACTTC.

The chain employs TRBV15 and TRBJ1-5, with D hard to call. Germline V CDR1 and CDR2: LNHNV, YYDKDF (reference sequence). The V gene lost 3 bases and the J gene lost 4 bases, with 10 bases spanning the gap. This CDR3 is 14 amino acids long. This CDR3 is CATSRGTRNQPQHF. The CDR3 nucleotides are TGTGCCACCAGCAGGGGAACAAGGAATCAGCCCCAGCATTTT.

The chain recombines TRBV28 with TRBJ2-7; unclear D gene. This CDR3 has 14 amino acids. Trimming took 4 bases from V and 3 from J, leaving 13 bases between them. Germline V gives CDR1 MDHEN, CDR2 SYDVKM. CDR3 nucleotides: TGTGCCAGCAGTTCCGGTACGTACAGCTACGAGCAGTACGTC. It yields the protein CASSSGTYSYEQYV.

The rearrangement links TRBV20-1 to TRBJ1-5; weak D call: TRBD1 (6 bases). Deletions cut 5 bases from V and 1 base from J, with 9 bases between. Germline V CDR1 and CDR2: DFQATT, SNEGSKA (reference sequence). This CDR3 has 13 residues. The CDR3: CSAQGMSNQPQHF. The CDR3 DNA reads TGCAGTGCTCAGGGGATGAGCAATCAGCCCCAGCATTTT.

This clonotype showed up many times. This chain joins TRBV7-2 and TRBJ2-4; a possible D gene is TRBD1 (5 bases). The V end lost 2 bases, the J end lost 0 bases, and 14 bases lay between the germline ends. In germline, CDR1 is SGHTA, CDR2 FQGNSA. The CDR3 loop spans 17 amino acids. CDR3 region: CASSLIGRALAKNIQYF. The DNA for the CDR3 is TGTGCCAGCAGCTTAATTGGCAGGGCATTAGCCAAAAACATTCAGTACTTC.

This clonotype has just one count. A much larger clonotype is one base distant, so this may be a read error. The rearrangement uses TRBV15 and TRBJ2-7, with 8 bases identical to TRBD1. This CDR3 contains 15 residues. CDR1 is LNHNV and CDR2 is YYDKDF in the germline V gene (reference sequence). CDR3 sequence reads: CATSRGRGLDSEQNF. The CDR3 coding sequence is TGTGCCACCAGCAGAGGCAGGGGGCTGGATAGCGAGCAGAACTTC.